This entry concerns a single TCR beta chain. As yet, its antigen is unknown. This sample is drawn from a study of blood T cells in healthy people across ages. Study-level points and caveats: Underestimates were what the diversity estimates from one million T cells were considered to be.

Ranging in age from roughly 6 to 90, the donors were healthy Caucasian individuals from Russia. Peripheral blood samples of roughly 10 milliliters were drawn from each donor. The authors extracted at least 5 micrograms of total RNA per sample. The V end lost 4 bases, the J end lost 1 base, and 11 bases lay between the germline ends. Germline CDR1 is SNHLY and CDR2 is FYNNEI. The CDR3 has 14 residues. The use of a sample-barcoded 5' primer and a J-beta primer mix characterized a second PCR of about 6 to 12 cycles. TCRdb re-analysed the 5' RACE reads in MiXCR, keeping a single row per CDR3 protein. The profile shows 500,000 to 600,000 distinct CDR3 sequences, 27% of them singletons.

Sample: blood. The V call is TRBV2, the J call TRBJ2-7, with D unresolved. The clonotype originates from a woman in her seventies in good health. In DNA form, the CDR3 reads TGTGCCAGCAGTGTCCGGTTTCCATCCTACGAGCAGTACTTC. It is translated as CASSVRFPSYEQYF.